This TCR beta chain was retrieved from a study of Ad26.COV2.S vaccination and SARS-CoV-2 variants (dated by TCRdb to about 2021). For the wider study: TCRbeta repertoire sequencing served as the tool for gauging how specific and how broad the SARS-CoV-2-reactive T cell receptors were following Ad26.COV2.S vaccination. The TCR-sequenced set comprised about 30 samples: about 19 Ad26.COV2.S vaccine recipients, 5 placebo recipients and 8 SARS-CoV-2 convalescent individuals.

A remark on this clone: Its antigen is currently not known. Base qualities are not provided; no much larger clone lies one nucleotide away.

The CDR3 starts with the cysteine, ends with the phenylalanine, and has 13 residues. Only the CDR3 region is kept as DNA, spanning 39 bases read in frame from base 1. Via the germline V gene, CDR1 is SQVTM and CDR2 ANQGSEA. For this chain, trimming is 7 bases at the V end and 0 bases at the J end, and the number of junction bases without a gene match is 4. TCRbeta CDR3 regions were sequenced with the immunoSEQ Assay. After extraction, genomic DNA underwent amplification by bias-controlled multiplex PCR, followed by high-throughput sequencing. In the paper's pipeline: To quantify the absolute abundance of each unique TCRbeta CDR3 region, sequences were collapsed and filtered. T cell fraction was estimated by normalizing TCRbeta template counts to usable DNA, with usable DNA measured through amplification of reference genes found in all nucleated cells. Repertoire TCRs were annotated as SARS-CoV-2-specific when V gene, CDR3 amino acid sequence and J gene were exactly matched to a known reactive TCR set. MIRA supplied the reference SARS-CoV-2 TCR set, which was filtered for enrichment in COVID-19-positive ImmuneCODE repertoires so that public or cross-reactive TCRs were removed. Based on the MIRA antigens, annotated TCRs were further analysed at the level of specific ORF or position within ORF. Depth was the summed frequency of annotated unique rearrangements, while breadth was defined as annotated unique rearrangements over total unique productive rearrangements. Group comparisons of TCR breadth used two-sided Wilcoxon rank-sum tests. TCRdb obtained this table from immuneACCESS and retained in-frame rearrangements with V and J assigned. These tables miss some clones; where compared with another copy, unresolved V genes account for less than half of the shortfall, and the remainder is unexplained. V, J and clone size are taken as reported in that table, and D and trimming were inferred from the DNA itself. The sample contains around 350,000 clones, about 90% of them found a single time. 3% to 5% of the sample belongs to the ten largest clones.

Points the paper makes about the study in general: Compared with placebo recipients, Ad26.COV2.S recipients showed higher spike-specific TCR breadth (P = 0.0014). According to the authors, total T cell responses may have been underestimated by the TCR breadth and depth analyses. Non-spike TCR breadth was comparable between vaccine and placebo recipients, consistent with the vaccine containing only spike. After vaccination, spike-specific CD8+ and CD4+ T cell responses were reported to show substantial breadth.

The time point tag for this specimen amounts to: individuals recovered from natural SARS-CoV-2 infection. The receptor's source is a human donor who had recovered from COVID-19. Sequencing was performed on peripheral blood, taken after recovery from COVID-19. The receptor chain draws on TRBV29-1 and TRBJ2-7; the junction holds 9 bases that match TRBD1. The CDR3 protein sequence reads: CSAGQGSSYEQYF. At the DNA level, the sequence is TGCAGCGCAGGACAGGGGAGCTCCTACGAGCAGTACTTC.